This T cell receptor beta chain was documented in a study of blood T cell repertoires in COVID-19. V shed 2 bases and J 7 bases; nucleotides not matched to a gene: 3. There are 13 residues in the CDR3. The V gene's germline CDR1 is GTSNPN and CDR2 SVGIG (reference sequence). Per the original data handling: It was from reference gene primer amplification that nucleated cell counts were estimated. Profiled with immunoSEQ multiplex PCR; TCRdb holds only in-frame clones, not every one. V and J calls plus clone size are reproduced from that table; the DNA served to infer D and trimming. Of 450,000 to 500,000 clones listed, around nine tenths are singletons.

This chain connects TRBV30 to TRBJ2-1; 9 nucleotides align to TRBD2. Sequencing was performed on PBMCs or T cells enriched from blood (not recorded which). This receptor was obtained from a woman in her sixties or seventies who had recovered from COVID-19. Here the CDR3 reads CAWSKAGGNEQFF. CDR3 in DNA: TGTGCCTGGAGTAAGGCGGGGGGGAATGAGCAGTTCTTC.